This T cell receptor beta chain was profiled in a study of blood T cells in healthy people across ages. Overall study results and limits: PBMCs left unsorted prevented a conclusive naive versus antigen-experienced comparison.

The use of a sample-barcoded 5' primer and a J-beta primer mix characterized a second PCR of about 6 to 11 cycles. One entry per CDR3 protein results from TCRdb running MiXCR on the 5' RACE reads. The sample has approximately 730,000 distinct CDR3 sequences, 53% seen once. A remark on this clonotype: The antigen remains undetermined.

Sequenced sample: blood. The sequence came from a man older than 75 in good health.

The chain's CDR3 is CASSLGAGIAGNTIYF. The DNA for the CDR3 is TGTGCCAGCAGCTTAGGGGCAGGCATCGCTGGAAACACCATATATTTT. The rearrangement joins TRBV7-2 to TRBJ1-3; D is ambiguous. Per germline, CDR1 SGHTA and CDR2 FQGNSA. The CDR3 is 16 residues long. V was trimmed by 1 base and J by 2 bases, leaving 12 bases between them.